The source of this T cell receptor beta chain is a study of blood T cell repertoires in COVID-19. Overall study context: In each case, the material was cDNA or gDNA derived from T cells, B-cell-depleted T cells, or PBMCs.

Trimming took 5 bases from V and 1 from J; bases not matched to a gene: 4. This CDR3 region has 15 residues. From germline, CDR1 is KGHDR and CDR2 SFDVKD. Source study methods: Estimated nucleated cell counts came from reference gene primer amplification. This table comes from immunoSEQ multiplex PCR, and its TCRdb copy is limited to in-frame clones, with some not included. The V and J calls and clone size are taken from that table; D and trimming were inferred from the DNA. The sample lists approximately 80,000 clones; around 81% were seen once. The chain uses TRBV24-1 and TRBJ2-3, with TRBD2 identical over 8 bases. Sequences were obtained from peripheral blood. The TCR sequence derives from a woman in her 70s with acute or convalescent COVID-19. CDR3 amino acids: CATSGNSGGTDTQYF. In nucleotides, the CDR3 is TGTGCCACCAGTGGGAATAGCGGGGGCACAGATACGCAGTATTTT.